This TCR beta chain was captured by sequencing in a study of T cell responses to AZD1222 COVID-19 vaccine. Concerning this clone itself: Antigen: not known.

Overall study findings and caveats: Unmutated variant regions are reportedly the target of nearly half of TCRs that are spike-specific. The CD4 TCRs associated with vaccination extended across spike and predominated at 160-218 and 743-854.

Germline V gene data show CDR1 as SGDLS and CDR2 as YYNGEE. V was cut by 3 bases and J by 4 bases, with 14 bases left in between. This CDR3 contains 14 residues. TCRdb's table, derived via immunoSEQ multiplex PCR, lists solely in-frame clones and lacks some. The data contain around 160,000 clones, around 90% of them singletons. The rearrangement joins TRBV9 to TRBJ2-7; D unclear. This TCR came from an adult who received the AZD1222 COVID-19 vaccine. The material sequenced was peripheral blood, taken 28 days after the second AZD1222 dose. In nucleotides, the CDR3 is TGTGCCAGCAGCGCTGGAACGACTGTGTACGAGCAGTACTTC. Amino acid sequence: CASSAGTTVYEQYF.